Listed below are T cell receptor beta chains from one sample, sequenced in a study of shared clonotypes between healthy human individuals. The protocol was immunoSEQ multiplex PCR, while the TCRdb copy is restricted to in-frame clones and leaves out a portion. The sample lists 2 million to 2.5 million clones, about 93% seen once, with about 1.5% in the top ten. The specimen sequenced was naive CD8+ T cells from PBMCs. These TCRs come from a man aged 18 to 35 in good health. Some clones in this sample may be carry-over from other donors' samples. CDR3s include the opening cysteine and the closing phenylalanine or tryptophan.

J: TRBJ2-1
V: TRBV5-4
CDR3: CASSLLAGVVYNEQFF

J: TRBJ2-3
V: TRBV28
CDR3: CASSLWQGASTDTQYF

J: TRBJ2-1
V: TRBV30
CDR3: CAWSVQGGNEQFF

J: TRBJ2-2
V: TRBV10-3
CDR3: CAIRDTGELFF

J: TRBJ2-7
V: TRBV4-1
CDR3: CASSVRAPGEYEQYF

J: TRBJ2-7
V: TRBV7-2
CDR3: CASSLLGTSGRQYF

J: TRBJ1-5
V: TRBV27
CDR3: CASPTDGVLNQPQHF

J: TRBJ1-2
V: TRBV29-1
CDR3: CSAIALLPTF

J: TRBJ2-5
V: TRBV7-9
CDR3: CASSRTELEYF

J: TRBJ2-1
V: TRBV9
CDR3: CASSPAAKAGAYNEQFF

J: TRBJ1-3
V: TRBV11-2
CDR3: CASSRDRYSGNTIYF

J: TRBJ1-2
V: TRBV21-1
CDR3: CASSKGWGWGYTF

J: TRBJ2-1
V: TRBV13
CDR3: CASSLFRVGLLAGGHDEQFF

J: TRBJ2-1
V: TRBV28
CDR3: CASSLYRYNEQFF

J: TRBJ2-2
V: TRBV4-2
CDR3: CASSLHSGNTGELFF

J: TRBJ2-7
V: TRBV4-1
CDR3: CASSPSTTPYYEQYF

J: TRBJ2-1
V: TRBV18
CDR3: CASSPPKRLGTYSYNEQFF

J: TRBJ2-7
V: TRBV29-1
CDR3: CSVEGAGTGIIYEQYF

J: TRBJ2-1
V: TRBV19
CDR3: CASSIDRSSYNEQFF

J: TRBJ2-3
V: TRBV27
CDR3: CASSLTGSTDTQYF

J: TRBJ1-3
V: TRBV9
CDR3: CASSGQGAPLSTIYF

J: TRBJ2-6
V: TRBV9
CDR3: CASSVGPSPSGANVLTF

J: TRBJ2-4
V: TRBV19
CDR3: CASSKVERAKNIQYF

J: TRBJ2-7
V: TRBV11-2
CDR3: CASSLPGSGASYEQYF

J: TRBJ2-5
V: TRBV6-6
CDR3: CASSYFKQGEETQYF

J: TRBJ1-1
V: TRBV12-5
CDR3: CASGFGRNTEAFF

J: TRBJ1-3
V: TRBV15
CDR3: CATSRVPGTVSRGNTIYF

J: TRBJ1-1
V: TRBV30
CDR3: CAWSYLTGGAFF

J: TRBJ2-1
V: TRBV5-4
CDR3: CASSLEGRPYNEQFF

J: TRBJ2-3
V: TRBV2
CDR3: CASSTLQITDTQYF

J: TRBJ1-3
V: TRBV6-1
CDR3: CASTPRGSGNTIYF

J: TRBJ2-7
V: TRBV6-5
CDR3: CASFGSGNEQYF

J: TRBJ2-2
V: TRBV28
CDR3: CASSLWQGPYTGELFF

J: TRBJ1-5
V: TRBV11-2
CDR3: CASSLGTGGNQPQHF

J: TRBJ2-3
V: TRBV29-1
CDR3: CSVDQQGPDTQYF

J: TRBJ2-7
V: TRBV7-8
CDR3: CASSGQGLLREQYF

J: TRBJ1-5
V: TRBV28
CDR3: CASRVGGSNQPQHF

J: TRBJ1-4
V: TRBV27
CDR3: CASSARGFVEKLFF

J: TRBJ2-7
V: TRBV30
CDR3: CAWTGTDSYEQYF

J: TRBJ2-7
V: TRBV5-1
CDR3: CASSLSTSGRFYEQYF

J: TRBJ2-7
V: TRBV28
CDR3: CASSLAGTYEQYF

J: TRBJ2-1
V: TRBV29-1
CDR3: CSVEDHGGITDEQFF

J: TRBJ2-1
V: TRBV28
CDR3: CASSQTPYNNEQFF

J: TRBJ2-3
V: TRBV7-3
CDR3: CASSPRGSGTDTQYF

J: TRBJ2-1
V: TRBV4-2
CDR3: CASRADQRGNEQFF

J: TRBJ2-1
V: TRBV7-9
CDR3: CASSFPSRGSGRSYNEQFF

J: TRBJ2-2
V: TRBV11-2
CDR3: CASSLVSRVTGELFF